The 21 T cell receptor beta chains reported below all come from one sample, sequenced in a study of T cells in severe cutaneous drug reactions. The donors had carbamazepine-induced Stevens-Johnson syndrome or toxic epidermal necrolysis. The iRepertoire multiplex PCR system with TCR subtype-specific primers built both bulk and single-cell libraries. TCRdb reanalyzed the multiplex PCR reads and collapses them to one entry per CDR3 protein, without DNA. In total, the table holds tens of thousands of distinct CDR3 sequences. Sequencing used PBMCs. Receptor source: a human donor with toxic epidermal necrolysis, a severe cutaneous drug reaction.

The V and J genes are TRBV6-2 or TRBV6-3 and TRBJ1-5; there is no DNA to check the TCRdb D call of TRBD1. This CDR3 region has 19 residues. Germline V lookup: CDR1 MNHEY, CDR2 SVGEGT. CDR3: CASSYAISLRGARNQPQHF.

The chain carries TRBV7-9 and TRBJ2-1; TCRdb reports TRBD1, a call that lacks DNA to check it against. CDR3 length: 15 amino acids. The germline V gene has CDR1 SEHNR and CDR2 FQNEAQ (reference sequence). This CDR3 reads CASSLIQGSLNEQFF.

The chain couples TRBV4-1 to TRBJ2-5; checking the TCRdb D call of TRBD2 is not possible without DNA. The CDR3 is made up of 16 amino acids. Per germline, CDR1 MGHRA and CDR2 YSYEKL. CDR3: CASSHVGSGYQETQYF.

V gene TRBV4-2 combines with J gene TRBJ2-6; TCRdb indicates TRBD2, and absent DNA this call remains unverified. There are 15 residues in the CDR3. Germline CDR1 is LGHNA and CDR2 is YNFKEQ. CDR3 amino acids: CAVGRGGAGANVLTF.

The gene calls are TRBV5-1 and TRBJ2-1; TCRdb returns TRBD2, unconfirmable since there is no DNA. Per the germline V gene, CDR1 is SGHRS and CDR2 is YFSETQ. The CDR3 covers 15 residues. CDR3 region: CASSLGAGAYNEQFF. The complete variable domain, with remaining parts taken from reference TRBV5-1 and TRBJ2-1, reads KAGVTQTPRYLIKTRGQQVTLSCSPISGHRSVSWYQQTPGQGLQFLFEYFSETQRNKGNFPGRFSGRQFSNSRSEMNVSTLELGDSALYLCASSLGAGAYNEQFFGPGTRLTVL.

The chain uses TRBV2 and TRBJ2-5. The CDR3 covers 12 residues. Germline V gene sequence: CDR1 SNHLY, CDR2 FYNNEI. CDR3 protein: CASSRFVETQYF.

This chain links TRBV6-1 with TRBJ2-1; TCRdb names TRBD2, which stays unverified in the absence of DNA. Germline assignment: CDR1 MNHNS and CDR2 SASEGT. CDR3 length equals 16 residues. CDR3 region: CASKGTSGNSYNEQFF.

The V call is TRBV12-3 or TRBV12-4, the J call TRBJ2-7; TCRdb gives TRBD1 as the D gene, but with no DNA this cannot be confirmed. The CDR3 spans 14 residues. The CDR3 reads CASTLGHGSYEQYF.

Frequency places this clonotype as medium-sized. The genes are TRBV18 and TRBJ1-5; TCRdb indicates TRBD1, and absent DNA this call remains unverified. CDR3 length: 14 residues. CDR1 is KGHSH, CDR2 LQKENI, per germline. CDR3 loop: CASSRDRVNQPQHF.

Judged by frequency, this clonotype is medium-sized. The chain carries TRBV18 and TRBJ1-1; the TCRdb D gene call, TRBD1, has no DNA to confirm it. The CDR3 runs to 15 residues. Germline V gene data show CDR1 as KGHSH and CDR2 as LQKENI. The CDR3 loop reads CASSSMTGANTEAFF.

The rearrangement links TRBV29-1 to TRBJ2-3; the TCRdb D gene call, TRBD2, has no DNA to confirm it. CDR1 and CDR2 from the germline V gene are SQVTM and ANQGSEA. This CDR3 has 13 residues. The CDR3 is CSVWTLYTDTQYF.

The chain couples TRBV4-1 to TRBJ1-6; TCRdb selects TRBD1, and the lack of DNA leaves this call unchecked. CDR3 length: 16 amino acids. CDR1 and CDR2 from the germline V gene are MGHRA and YSYEKL. The CDR3: CASSHPQGARLAPLHF.

This rearrangement joins TRBV7-2 to TRBJ2-1; the TCRdb call, TRBD1, lacks DNA for checking. Germline CDR1 and CDR2: SGHTA and FQGNSA. The CDR3 is made up of 15 amino acids. CDR3 residues: CASSFMPGAHNEQFF.

The chain joins TRBV27 to TRBJ2-1; the D call of TRBD2 rests on TCRdb alone, since no DNA is present to check it. Germline V lookup: CDR1 MNHEY, CDR2 SMNVEV (reference sequence). The CDR3 is 16 amino acids. CDR3 sequence reads: CASSSLSSGAYNEQFF.

The chain is built from TRBV27 and TRBJ1-1. The CDR3 has 12 amino acids. The germline gives CDR1 MNHEY, CDR2 SMNVEV (reference sequence). CDR3 residues: CASSSVGTEAFF.

This CDR3 is CASSASGRSSYEQYF. The chain has TRBV25-1 and TRBJ2-7; TCRdb selects TRBD2, and the lack of DNA leaves this call unchecked. The CDR3 has 15 residues. Germline CDR1 is MGHDK and CDR2 is SYGVNS.

This chain uses TRBV2 with TRBJ1-2; TCRdb's D gene call, TRBD1, goes unchecked for lack of DNA. The CDR3 totals 15 residues. Germline assignment: CDR1 SNHLY and CDR2 FYNNEI. CDR3 sequence reads: CASSRRRDREGGYTF.

V gene TRBV14 combines with J gene TRBJ1-1; lacking DNA, the TRBD1 call made by TCRdb goes unchecked. The germline V gene has CDR1 SGHDN and CDR2 FVKESK. The CDR3 is 15 amino acids. This chain's CDR3 is CASSQDWGGQVEAFF.

The V gene is TRBV18, the J gene TRBJ2-1. CDR3 length equals 14 residues. Per the germline V gene, CDR1 is KGHSH and CDR2 is LQKENI. The CDR3 sequence: CASSAPSSYNEQFF.

By frequency, this clonotype is medium-sized. This rearrangement joins TRBV2 to TRBJ1-5; no DNA is available, so the TRBD1 call from TCRdb remains unchecked. Germline CDR1 reads SNHLY; CDR2 reads FYNNEI. This CDR3 has 16 residues. CDR3 amino acids: CASTLSGQGSNQPQHF.

This chain links TRBV3-1 with TRBJ2-7; TCRdb names TRBD2, which stays unverified in the absence of DNA. The CDR3 runs 16 residues. Germline CDR1 LGHDT, CDR2 YNNKEL (reference sequence). This CDR3 is CASSPGGGLVPYEQYF.